The rows below give T cell receptor beta chains drawn from one sample of a study of blood T cell repertoires in COVID-19. Here immunoSEQ multiplex PCR was the method, and the copy in TCRdb shows in-frame clones only, minus some. The table lists fewer than 250,000 clones, 86% of them singletons. The sample consisted of PBMCs or T cells enriched from blood (not recorded which). The receptors shown here come from a woman aged 50 to 60 who had recovered from COVID-19. Each CDR3 is given with its conserved first and last residue. A D gene is named only where the DNA matches it firmly. A row's size may be missing; if present it is once, few, many or a size class.

CASSTSDRDWDTIYF,TGTGCCAGCTCAACTTCGGACAGGGATTGGGACACCATATATTTT,TRBD1,-,TRBJ1-3,TRBV18
CASSQPMDSTFHGYTF,TGTGCCAGCAGCCAACCCATGGACAGTACTTTTCATGGCTACACCTTC,-,-,TRBJ1-2,TRBV3-1/TRBV3-2
CASRRDRVDGYTF,TGTGCCAGCAGGCGTGACAGGGTCGATGGCTACACCTTC,TRBD1,-,TRBJ1-2,TRBV27
CASSTTAGGNSDTQYF,TGTGCCAGCAGCACAACAGCGGGGGGGAACTCAGATACGCAGTATTTT,TRBD2,-,TRBJ2-3,TRBV7-2
CASTRQTGRGYTF,TGTGCCAGTACGCGACAGACCGGGAGGGGCTACACCTTC,-,-,TRBJ1-2,TRBV19
CASSLGAAYQETQYF,TGCGCCAGCAGCTTGGGAGCTGCGTACCAAGAGACCCAGTACTTC,-,few,TRBJ2-5,TRBV5-1
CASSVLAVTYEQYF,TGTGCCAGCTCGGTCCTAGCGGTAACCTACGAGCAGTACTTC,TRBD2,-,TRBJ2-7,TRBV6-5
CASSLRLAANTGELFF,TGTGCCAGCAGCTTGAGACTAGCGGCGAACACCGGGGAGCTGTTTTTT,TRBD2,-,TRBJ2-2,TRBV5-8
CASSPILSGGTDTQYF,TGTGCCAGCAGCCCAATTTTGAGCGGGGGCACAGATACGCAGTATTTT,TRBD2,-,TRBJ2-3,TRBV4-2
CASSQFELSGVTDTQYF,TGTGCCAGCAGTCAGTTCGAACTTAGCGGGGTGACAGATACGCAGTATTTT,TRBD2,-,TRBJ2-3,TRBV14
CASSLEDRVGAFF,TGTGCCAGCAGCTTAGAGGACAGGGTGGGAGCTTTCTTT,TRBD1,-,TRBJ1-1,TRBV13
CASSLDLGTVTSYEQYF,TGCGCCAGCAGCTTGGATTTGGGGACAGTCACCTCCTACGAGCAGTACTTC,TRBD1,-,TRBJ2-7,TRBV5-1
CASSHTGGNYEQYF,TGTGCCAGCAGTCACACAGGGGGTAACTACGAGCAGTACTTC,TRBD1,once,TRBJ2-7,TRBV7-2
CATSRDRGSRGIQYF,TGTGCCACCAGCAGAGATAGGGGATCGAGAGGCATTCAGTACTTC,-,-,TRBJ2-4,TRBV15
CASSLWTGPNYGYTF,TGTGCCAGCAGTTTGTGGACAGGGCCCAACTATGGCTACACCTTC,TRBD1,-,TRBJ1-2,TRBV5-8
CASSRRQGRDTYEQYF,TGTGCCAGCAGCAGACGACAGGGCAGGGACACCTACGAGCAGTACTTC,TRBD1,-,TRBJ2-7,TRBV27
CAISESLGVTYEQYF,TGTGCCATCAGTGAGTCGCTAGGGGTAACCTACGAGCAGTACTTC,-,once,TRBJ2-7,TRBV10-3